The 24 T cell receptor beta chains reported below all come from one sample, sequenced in a study of beta chain features in type 1 diabetes. Expressed TCRB transcripts were sequenced because the isolated RNA had all been reverse transcribed beforehand. The method was immunoSEQ multiplex PCR; TCRdb's version includes in-frame clones alone and lacks a portion of them. The sample carries under 250,000 clones, roughly 13% recorded once. Sequencing used naive CD4+ T cells from blood. All receptors derive from a middle-aged woman in good health.

J is TRBJ2-3 and V is TRBV5-1, with 11 positions matching TRBD2. The length of the CDR3 is 15 residues. Germline-derived CDR1 and CDR2 are SGHRS and YFSETQ. The junction had 5 bases not matched to a gene; V was cut back by 4 bases and J by 4 bases. This chain's CDR3 is CASSPLAGGADTQYF. DNA of the CDR3: TGCGCCAGCAGCCCCCTAGCGGGGGGCGCAGATACGCAGTATTTT.

This clone was detected only a few times. The chain carries TRBV6-5 and TRBJ2-3, with TRBD2 matching 8 bases. V was clipped by 6 bases and J by 6 bases; unmatched bases: 8. CDR3 length: 14 amino acids. The germline CDR1 and CDR2 sequences are MNHEY and SVGAGI. The CDR3 coding sequence is TGTGCCAGCAGATTAGGACTAGCCCCCGATACGCAGTATTTT. Translation gives CASRLGLAPDTQYF.

J is TRBJ2-1 and V is TRBV19; D unresolved. The germline V gene encodes CDR1 LNHDA and CDR2 SQIVND (reference sequence). The length of the CDR3 is 13 residues. V lost 8 bases to trimming and J lost 6 bases, with 14 bases between them. This CDR3 reads CASARLPINEQFF. CDR3 DNA: TGTGCCAGTGCCCGTCTACCCATCAATGAGCAGTTCTTC.

This clone has a handful of counts. Other DNA sequences in the same sample also yield this CDR3. The rearrangement uses TRBV2 and TRBJ2-7; D is possibly TRBD1 (5 bases). The CDR3 is 14 residues long. The germline V gene has CDR1 SNHLY and CDR2 FYNNEI. The V and J ends lost 3 bases and 2 bases respectively, with 11 bases between them. CDR3 protein: CASSDDRGTYEQYF. The CDR3 DNA is TGTGCCAGCAGTGATGATAGGGGAACCTACGAGCAGTACTTC.

There are a few counts of this clone. This chain uses TRBV19 with TRBJ2-2, with D possibly being TRBD2 (7 bases). The CDR3 has 15 residues. The germline V gene has CDR1 LNHDA and CDR2 SQIVND (reference sequence). Trimming cost V 7 bases and J 7 bases, with 19 bases left between them. The CDR3 sequence: CASTDSSRGHGELFF. The DNA of the CDR3 is TGTGCCAGTACCGACTCGTCGCGGGGGCACGGGGAGCTGTTTTTT.

The chain links TRBV5-1 to TRBJ2-5; TRBD1 matches at 7 bases. V lost 4 bases and J lost 2; bases outside the gene matches: 8. Per the germline V gene, CDR1 is SGHRS and CDR2 is YFSETQ. The CDR3 is made up of 15 amino acids. CDR3 region: CASSSRGGRQETQYF. The CDR3 region has the DNA TGCGCCAGCAGCAGCCGAGGGGGCAGACAAGAGACCCAGTACTTC.

This clone was counted at least ten times. The genes are TRBV9 and TRBJ1-4; no clear D. The V gene lost 0 bases and the J gene lost 8 bases, with 5 bases spanning the gap. There are 12 residues in the CDR3. Looked up from germline, CDR1 is SGDLS and CDR2 is YYNGEE. The CDR3 DNA sequence: TGTGCCAGCAGCGTAGATGGCGAAAAACTGTTTTTT. As protein: CASSVDGEKLFF. Complete variable domain (other parts from reference TRBV9 and TRBJ1-4): DSGVTQTPKHLITATGQRVTLRCSPRSGDLSVYWYQQSLDQGLQFLIQYYNGEERAKGNILERFSAQQFPDLHSELNLSSLELGDSALYFCASSVDGEKLFFGSGTQLSVL.

The chain carries TRBV2 and TRBJ1-6; the match to TRBD1 covers 9 bases. The CDR3 has 15 amino acids. The V segment lost 7 bases and the J segment 6 bases; nucleotides outside the gene matches: 7. CDR1 SNHLY and CDR2 FYNNEI come from the germline V gene. The CDR3 sequence: CASTIWTGVNSPLHF. The CDR3 nucleotides read TGTGCCAGCACCATTTGGACAGGGGTTAATTCACCCCTCCACTTT. Variable domain in full (rest from reference TRBV2 and TRBJ1-6): EPEVTQTPSHQVTQMGQEVILRCVPISNHLYFYWYRQILGQKVEFLVSFYNNEISEKSEIFDDQFSVERPDGSNFTLKIRSTKLEDSAMYFCASTIWTGVNSPLHFGNGTRLTVT.

A few counts support this clone. The chain employs TRBV25-1 and TRBJ1-6; a weak D match, TRBD1 (6 bases). The CDR3 spans 15 residues. V lost 5 bases and J lost 4, with 12 bases in between. Germline V gene sequence: CDR1 MGHDK, CDR2 SYGVNS. The CDR3 here is CASSTGTSYNSPLHF. CDR3 coding DNA: TGTGCCAGCAGTACCGGGACAAGTTATAATTCACCCCTCCACTTT. Drawing the rest from reference TRBV25-1 and TRBJ1-6, the complete variable domain is EADIYQTPRYLVIGTGKKITLECSQTMGHDKMYWYQQDPGMELHLIHYSYGVNSTEKGDLSSESTVSRIRTEHFPLTLESARPSHTSQYLCASSTGTSYNSPLHFGNGTRLTVT.

V is TRBV6-1 and J is TRBJ1-2; 7 nucleotides align to TRBD1. J gave up 2 bases and V 7 bases, and 4 bases lay outside the gene matches. Germline CDR1 and CDR2: MNHNS and SASEGT. This CDR3 has 13 amino acids. DNA of the CDR3: TGTGCCAGCAACAGGGGCGGCAACTATGGCTACACCTTC. Amino acid sequence: CASNRGGNYGYTF.

This clone was seen a few times. The chain joins TRBV5-1 to TRBJ2-5, with TRBD2 as a possible D gene (5 bases). The CDR3 extends over 15 amino acids. In germline, CDR1 is SGHRS, CDR2 YFSETQ. V was clipped by 0 bases and J by 4 bases, with 13 bases between them. CDR3 in DNA: TGCGCCAGCAGCTTGGATGGAGGAATCCGAGAGACCCAGTACTTC. Protein: CASSLDGGIRETQYF. Full variable domain (rest looked up from reference TRBV5-1 and TRBJ2-5): KAGVTQTPRYLIKTRGQQVTLSCSPISGHRSVSWYQQTPGQGLQFLFEYFSETQRNKGNFPGRFSGRQFSNSRSEMNVSTLELGDSALYLCASSLDGGIRETQYFGPGTRLLVL.

There are a few counts of this clone. The chain combines TRBV6-5 with TRBJ1-2; 7 bases fit TRBD1. In germline, CDR1 is MNHEY, CDR2 SVGAGI. With V trimmed by 2 bases and J by 6 bases, 6 bases remained unmatched. The CDR3 sequence is 14 residues long. For the CDR3, the DNA is TGTGCCAGCAGTTACAGACAGGGCCGTGATGGCTACACCTTC. It translates to CASSYRQGRDGYTF.

The sample holds a few counts of this clone. The rearrangement joins TRBV29-1 to TRBJ2-5; perhaps TRBD2 as D (6 bases). The germline CDR1 and CDR2 sequences are SQVTM and ANQGSEA. CDR3 length: 12 residues. Deletions cut 5 bases from V and 5 bases from J, with 12 bases between. The CDR3 region has the DNA TGCAGCGTTTCTGTAGCGGTTGAGACCCAGTACTTC. Translated, it gives CSVSVAVETQYF.

This clone was detected only a few times. The gene calls are TRBV6-5 and TRBJ2-3; 7 bases map to TRBD1. Germline CDR1 MNHEY, CDR2 SVGAGI. J gave up 3 bases and V 5 bases, and 8 bases lay outside the gene matches. This CDR3 is 15 amino acids long. The CDR3 loop is CASSQRGQGTDTQYF. CDR3 DNA sequence: TGTGCCAGCAGTCAGAGGGGGCAGGGGACAGATACGCAGTATTTT.

This clone turned up a few times. Written as DNA, the CDR3 is TGTGCCAGCAGCGAGGGACAGGGAGCTGAAAAACTGTTTTTT. This encodes CASSEGQGAEKLFF. The chain recombines TRBV5-4 with TRBJ1-4; 9 nucleotides match TRBD1. V dropped 4 bases and J dropped 7; count of bases not matched to a gene: 5. Germline values: CDR1 SGHNT, CDR2 YYREEE (reference sequence). This CDR3 contains 14 residues.

The chain combines TRBV6-4 with TRBJ1-5; 8 positions agree with TRBD1. Trimming at V came to 8 bases and at J to 10 bases, leaving 13 bases not matched to a gene. Germline-derived CDR1 and CDR2 are MRHNA and SNTAGT. The length of the CDR3 is 14 residues. The CDR3 DNA follows: TGTGCCAGCGGAAGAGTTAGACAGGGGTTCCCCCAGCATTTT. It specifies CASGRVRQGFPQHF.

This clone was counted only a few times. This sample includes further DNA sequences coding for the same CDR3. The chain joins TRBV9 to TRBJ2-3, with unresolved D. The V end was cut by 1 base, the J end by 3 bases, with 3 bases between. Germline CDR1 SGDLS, CDR2 YYNGEE. The CDR3 loop spans 12 amino acids. The DNA of the CDR3 is TGTGCCAGCAGCGTACTTACAGATACGCAGTATTTT. Encoded protein: CASSVLTDTQYF.

This clone was found many times. The CDR3 loop reads CASSQGPRTGSYEQYF. For the CDR3, the DNA is TGCGCCAGCAGTCAAGGTCCCCGAACAGGCAGCTACGAGCAGTACTTC. The chain has TRBV23-1 and TRBJ2-7, with D perhaps TRBD1 (5 bases). TRBV23-1 counts as an open reading frame of uncertain function. V lost 2 bases and J lost 3, with 17 bases in between. CDR3 length: 16 amino acids.

This clone was seen only a few times. This chain uses TRBV7-2 with TRBJ2-3; weak D call: TRBD1 (5 bases). This CDR3 spans 17 amino acids. V was trimmed by 3 bases and J by 9 bases, leaving 25 bases between them. Looked up from germline, CDR1 is SGHTA and CDR2 is FQGNSA. The CDR3 bases are TGTGCCAGCAGCTTTCCCACAGGCAGGTCGGACGGGCGGACGCAGTATTTT. This encodes CASSFPTGRSDGRTQYF.

The chain carries TRBV19 and TRBJ2-3; 10 bases align to TRBD2. This CDR3 is 15 amino acids long. Looked up from germline, CDR1 is LNHDA and CDR2 is SQIVND (reference sequence). With V trimmed by 6 bases and J by 3 bases, 6 bases remained unmatched. The chain's CDR3 is CASRVAGGFTDTQYF. CDR3 sequence (DNA): TGTGCCAGTAGGGTAGCGGGGGGTTTTACAGATACGCAGTATTTT.

The chain links TRBV11-2 to TRBJ2-7, with 7 bases matching TRBD1. The junction had 7 bases not matched to a gene; V was cut back by 2 bases and J by 0 bases. Germline V gene sequence: CDR1 SGHAT, CDR2 FQNNGV. The CDR3 consists of 16 residues. The CDR3 DNA follows: TGTGCCAGCAGCTTACTCATAGGGGGCGACTCCTACGAGCAGTACTTC. Residues: CASSLLIGGDSYEQYF. The full variable domain, completed using reference TRBV11-2 and TRBJ2-7, is EAGVAQSPRYKIIEKRQSVAFWCNPISGHATLYWYQQILGQGPKLLIQFQNNGVVDDSQLPKDRFSAERLKGVDSTLKIQPAKLEDSAVYLCASSLLIGGDSYEQYFGPGTRLTVT.

This clone was detected only a few times. This sequence joins TRBV2 and TRBJ2-7; tentatively, D is TRBD1 (6 bases). This CDR3 comprises 16 residues. The germline gives CDR1 SNHLY, CDR2 FYNNEI. V lost 6 bases and J lost 5, with 23 bases in between. DNA of the CDR3: TGTGCCAGCAGCGACCCCGCTACCACAGGGCCGGACGAGCAGTACTTC. Protein product: CASSDPATTGPDEQYF.

This clone turned up a few times. The genes are TRBV5-8 and TRBJ2-3; D remains unclear. The CDR3 is 12 amino acids. Trimming took 0 bases from V and 13 from J, leaving 12 bases between them. The germline CDR1 and CDR2 sequences are SGHTS and YDEGEE. For the CDR3, the DNA is TGTGCCAGCAGCTTGGCCGGTCGAGTGGAGTATTTT. Translation: CASSLAGRVEYF.

This clone was counted ten times or more. This chain links TRBV29-1 with TRBJ2-7; D unclear. The germline V gene encodes CDR1 SQVTM and CDR2 ANQGSEA. The CDR3 runs 11 residues. Trimming removed 4 bases from V and 1 base from J, with 5 bases in between. CDR3 coding DNA: TGCAGCGTTGTCACATCCTACGAGCAGTACTTC. It translates to CSVVTSYEQYF.